The 12 T cell receptor beta chains below were found in one sample sequenced in a study of graft-versus-host responses after intestinal transplantation. These receptors are not linked to any known antigen. Here immunoSEQ multiplex PCR was the method, and the copy in TCRdb shows in-frame clones only, minus some. The profile shows over 100,000 clones, 90% to 95% of them singletons. Material: unstimulated CD4+ T cells sorted from spleen or lymph node cells, obtained before transplant. The receptor set was obtained from a human donor who was the organ donor for an intestinal transplant.

V and J are TRBV28 and TRBJ1-2, with 12 nucleotides matching TRBD1. Germline loops: CDR1 MDHEN, CDR2 SYDVKM. CDR3 length equals 17 residues. Trimming cost V 2 bases and J 5 bases; bases outside gene matches: 9. The CDR3, as DNA: TGTGCCAGCAGTTTACAAAAGGGACAGGGGGCAGTGTATGGCTACACCTTC. The encoded protein is CASSLQKGQGAVYGYTF.

The CDR3: CASSRLAGVSYEQYF. The CDR3 coding sequence is TGTGCCAGCAGCAGACTAGCGGGAGTTTCCTACGAGCAGTACTTC. The chain has TRBV6-5 and TRBJ2-7; 12 bases agree with TRBD2. The CDR3 covers 15 residues. V lost 6 bases to trimming and J lost 1 base; unmatched junction nucleotides: 4. Germline CDR1 and CDR2: MNHEY and SVGAGI.

The genes are TRBV2 and TRBJ2-1; D uncertain. The CDR3 is 12 amino acids. Germline V lookup: CDR1 SNHLY, CDR2 FYNNEI. V was shortened by 8 bases and J by 11 bases, with 16 bases between the two germline ends. The CDR3 spells CASSGSVEKQFF. The CDR3 DNA reads as TGTGCCAGCTCGGGCTCGGTGGAAAAGCAGTTCTTC. Supplemented by reference TRBV2 and TRBJ2-1, the full variable domain reads EPEVTQTPSHQVTQMGQEVILRCVPISNHLYFYWYRQILGQKVEFLVSFYNNEISEKSEIFDDQFSVERPDGSNFTLKIRSTKLEDSAMYFCASSGSVEKQFFGPGTRLTVL.

This clone was detected only once. J is TRBJ2-2 and V is TRBV27, with TRBD2 matching 14 bases. The CDR3 contains 16 residues. The V gene end was trimmed by 3 bases and the J gene end by 4 bases; junction bases not matched to a gene: 1. Germline lookup yields CDR1 MNHEY and CDR2 SMNVEV (reference sequence). In DNA, the CDR3 is TGTGCCAGCAGTTTGGGGACTAGCGGGAGCACCGGGGAGCTGTTTTTT. Translating gives CASSLGTSGSTGELFF.

The chain combines TRBV5-7 with TRBJ2-7; 9 bases line up with TRBD2. TRBV5-7 is known as an ORF, though its function is uncertain. The CDR3 is 17 amino acids. Trimming removed 0 bases from V and 3 bases from J; junction bases left unmatched: 10. The CDR3 DNA reads as TGTGCCAGCAGCTTGGAACTACTAGCGGGCACCATCTACGAGCAGTACTTC. As protein: CASSLELLAGTIYEQYF.

This chain uses TRBV6-1 with TRBJ2-6, with no clear D. This CDR3 is 15 amino acids long. Trimming pared 5 bases from V and 0 bases from J, leaving 8 bases between. The germline V gene encodes CDR1 MNHNS and CDR2 SASEGT. CDR3 sequence (DNA): TGTGCCAGCAGTTTCCGACGCTCTGGGGCCAACGTCCTGACTTTC. Its protein is CASSFRRSGANVLTF.

The CDR3: CASSPRTVPIYEQYF. The CDR3 bases are TGTGCCAGCAGCCCTCGGACTGTCCCGATTTACGAGCAGTACTTC. The V and J genes are TRBV4-2 and TRBJ2-7, with D possibly matching TRBD2 (5 bases). CDR1 and CDR2 from the germline V gene are LGHNA and YNFKEQ. Trimming left V 4 bases short and J 4 bases short, with 17 bases between. This CDR3 is 15 amino acids long.

CDR3 loop: CASSARDRGYTF. The CDR3 coding sequence is TGTGCCAGCAGCGCCCGGGACAGAGGCTACACCTTC. The rearrangement links TRBV5-4 to TRBJ1-2, with 7 bases aligning to TRBD1. Germline V gives CDR1 SGHNT, CDR2 YYREEE (reference sequence). This CDR3 is 12 amino acids long. V was pared by 4 bases and J by 8 bases, with 5 bases of the junction left unmatched.

Worth noting for this clone: One end of the junction fails to match germline, which may point to a read error. This chain connects TRBV7-3 to TRBJ2-3; no firm D call. The germline CDR1 and CDR2 sequences are SGHTA and FQGTGA. The CDR3 is 14 amino acids. CDR3 DNA sequence: TGTGCCAGCAGCCCCCGAGGCCCCACAAATACGCAGTATTTT. Amino acids: CASSPRGPTNTQYF.

This rearrangement joins TRBV5-4 to TRBJ2-1; the match to TRBD2 covers 13 bases. Germline V gives CDR1 SGHNT, CDR2 YYREEE (reference sequence). CDR3 length: 16 residues. Losses at the gene ends were 3 bases for V and 6 bases for J; bases not matched to a gene: 6. The CDR3 DNA reads TGTGCCAGCAGCTCAGCCGGGACTAGCGGGACCAATGAGCAGTTCTTC. Translated: CASSSAGTSGTNEQFF. Together with reference TRBV5-4 and TRBJ2-1, the CDR3 gives the full variable domain: ETGVTQSPTHLIKTRGQQVTLRCSSQSGHNTVSWYQQALGQGPQFIFQYYREEENGRGNFPPRFSGLQFPNYSSELNVNALELDDSALYLCASSSAGTSGTNEQFFGPGTRLTVL.

This clone was seen more than once but under ten times. The chain couples TRBV5-1 to TRBJ1-1, with D maybe TRBD1 (6 bases). Germline CDR1 SGHRS, CDR2 YFSETQ. There are 14 residues in the CDR3. Trimming pared 4 bases from V and 5 bases from J, leaving 15 bases between. In nucleotides, the CDR3 is TGCGCCAGCAGCCCGGGGAGAGGGGGAACTGAAGCTTTCTTT. Its protein product is CASSPGRGGTEAFF. The full variable domain, in which reference TRBV5-1 and TRBJ1-1 provide the parts outside the CDR3, is KAGVTQTPRYLIKTRGQQVTLSCSPISGHRSVSWYQQTPGQGLQFLFEYFSETQRNKGNFPGRFSGRQFSNSRSEMNVSTLELGDSALYLCASSPGRGGTEAFFGQGTRLTVV.

The rearrangement uses TRBV11-2 and TRBJ1-1; D unresolved. Trimming took 3 bases from V and 6 from J, leaving 8 bases between them. The CDR3 totals 12 residues. In germline, CDR1 is SGHAT, CDR2 FQNNGV. The CDR3 sequence is CASSFKRAEAFF. CDR3 DNA: TGTGCCAGCAGCTTCAAGAGGGCTGAAGCTTTCTTT.